This entry lists 30 T cell receptor beta chains sequenced from one sample in a study of cytomegalovirus exposure and HLA in healthy donors. Some clones are missing from TCRdb's copy, which holds only in-frame ones; the method was immunoSEQ multiplex PCR. This repertoire shows some 190,000 clones, roughly 86% found once; its top ten account for almost 1.5%. The sample taken for sequencing was PBMCs. The receptor source for this set is a woman younger than 30 in good health and CMV-seronegative.

The chain combines TRBV5-6 with TRBJ2-7, with 9 bases lining up with TRBD1. The V gene's germline CDR1 is SGHDT and CDR2 YYEEEE. After removal of 0 bases from V and 2 bases from J, the junction contained 9 bases not matched to a gene. The CDR3 has 17 residues. The CDR3 protein is CASSLGPTGGVTYEQYF. Written as DNA, the CDR3 is TGTGCCAGCAGCTTGGGCCCGACAGGGGGGGTGACCTACGAGCAGTACTTC.

The chain combines TRBV27 with TRBJ2-1, with TRBD2 matching 13 bases. The germline V gene encodes CDR1 MNHEY and CDR2 SMNVEV (reference sequence). With 4 bases clipped from V and 10 bases from J, the junction kept 7 bases outside the gene matches. The CDR3 totals 15 residues. Here the CDR3 reads CASSWGLAGRPEQFF. CDR3 nucleotides: TGTGCCAGCAGTTGGGGACTAGCGGGGCGGCCGGAGCAGTTCTTC.

The chain has TRBV15 and TRBJ1-1; D gene uncertain. V lost 3 bases, J lost 6 bases, and 17 bases lay in between. The CDR3 extends over 15 amino acids. CDR1 LNHNV and CDR2 YYDKDF come from the germline V gene (reference sequence). For the CDR3, the DNA is TGTGCCACCAGCAGGGGTAATTCGGGGTTCTCTGAAGCTTTCTTT. Translating gives CATSRGNSGFSEAFF.

This clone appeared a few times. CDR3 loop: CASSSLNYGYTF. The CDR3 nucleotides are TGTGCCAGCAGCTCCCTCAACTATGGCTACACCTTC. The chain uses TRBV13 and TRBJ1-2; D is unclear. Trimming removed 4 bases from V and 2 bases from J, with 5 bases in between. CDR3 size: 12 residues. Germline CDR1 and CDR2: PRHDT and FYEKMQ (reference sequence).

The rearrangement joins TRBV4-1 to TRBJ1-4; tentative D call: TRBD1 (5 bases). The CDR3 sequence is 15 residues long. V was trimmed by 2 bases and J by 2 bases, leaving 9 bases between them. The germline V gene encodes CDR1 MGHRA and CDR2 YSYEKL. The CDR3 region is CASSQLPGTNEKLFF. The CDR3 DNA reads TGCGCCAGCAGCCAATTGCCAGGGACTAATGAAAAACTGTTTTTT.

This clone is a singleton in its sample. V usage is TRBV4-1 and J usage is TRBJ1-5, with D perhaps TRBD1 (6 bases). The germline CDR1 and CDR2 sequences are MGHRA and YSYEKL. With 0 bases removed from V and 3 bases from J, the gap between germline ends came to 27 bases. The CDR3 consists of 21 residues. This CDR3 reads CASSQDGGAGGKIVDNQPQHF. CDR3 bases: TGCGCCAGCAGCCAAGATGGGGGGGCGGGAGGCAAGATAGTGGACAATCAGCCCCAGCATTTT.

V gene TRBV6-1 combines with J gene TRBJ2-2; TRBD2 is a possible D gene (5 bases). Germline V CDR1 and CDR2: MNHNS, SASEGT. This CDR3 contains 17 residues. V was trimmed by 1 base and J by 3 bases, leaving 15 bases between them. The CDR3 DNA sequence: TGTGCCAGCAGTGAAGTGGGGATCGACGGGGACACCGGGGAGCTGTTTTTT. Its protein product is CASSEVGIDGDTGELFF.

J is TRBJ2-7 and V is TRBV19; 10 bases line up with TRBD1. The V gene's germline CDR1 is LNHDA and CDR2 SQIVND (reference sequence). The CDR3 length is 13 residues. V dropped 9 bases and J dropped 2; count of bases not matched to a gene: 4. CDR3 sequence (DNA): TGTGCCAGCAGGGACAGGGGCACCTACGAGCAGTACTTC. It translates to CASRDRGTYEQYF.

Only one count was recorded for this clone. The CDR3 sequence is CASSGVPLTEAFF. The DNA for the CDR3 is TGTGCCAGCAGTGGCGTACCCCTCACTGAAGCTTTCTTT. The chain carries TRBV2 and TRBJ1-1; D unclear. The germline CDR1 and CDR2 sequences are SNHLY and FYNNEI. Trimming pared 4 bases from V and 4 bases from J, leaving 10 bases between. The CDR3 is 13 residues long.

The chain has TRBV15 and TRBJ2-6; D is unresolved. The ends were cut back, 6 bases at V and 2 bases at J, with 8 bases in the middle. This CDR3 is built from 14 residues. Germline V lookup: CDR1 LNHNV, CDR2 YYDKDF (reference sequence). DNA for the CDR3: TGTGCCACCAGTAGGAGTGCTGGGGCCAACGTCCTGACTTTC. Translation gives CATSRSAGANVLTF.

The chain links TRBV11-2 to TRBJ2-7, with a possible D match to TRBD2 (5 bases). V was clipped by 3 bases and J by 1 base, with 19 bases between them. The CDR3 is 17 amino acids. Looked up from germline, CDR1 is SGHAT and CDR2 is FQNNGV. CDR3 nucleotides: TGTGCCAGCAGCTTTGTTTGGGAGAGACACGGATCCTACGAGCAGTACTTC. Protein sequence: CASSFVWERHGSYEQYF.

The rearrangement joins TRBV30 to TRBJ2-2; 11 nucleotides align to TRBD1. The germline V gene has CDR1 GTSNPN and CDR2 SVGIG (reference sequence). The V and J ends lost 1 base and 4 bases, in that order; junction bases with no gene match: 5. There are 16 residues in the CDR3. CDR3 amino acids: CAWSGAGTGGTGELFF. CDR3 nucleotide sequence: TGTGCCTGGAGTGGCGCCGGGACAGGGGGCACCGGGGAGCTGTTTTTT.

J is TRBJ2-3 and V is TRBV18; D may be TRBD2 (6 bases). The germline V gene encodes CDR1 KGHSH and CDR2 LQKENI. Trimming left V 0 bases short and J 4 bases short, with 14 bases between. This CDR3 is 16 amino acids long. This CDR3 is CASSPPTGGGADTQYF. In nucleotides, the CDR3 is TGTGCCAGCTCACCACCTACGGGTGGAGGGGCAGATACGCAGTATTTT.

J is TRBJ1-2 and V is TRBV5-1; D possibly corresponds to TRBD1 (5 bases). V lost 1 base and J 9 bases, leaving 19 bases between the germline ends. Germline V CDR1 and CDR2: SGHRS, YFSETQ. The CDR3 sequence is 15 residues long. The CDR3: CASSLSGRESDRYTF. CDR3 coding DNA: TGCGCCAGCAGCTTGAGTGGCAGGGAATCTGATCGCTACACCTTC. The full variable domain, with the rest looked up from reference TRBV5-1 and TRBJ1-2, is KAGVTQTPRYLIKTRGQQVTLSCSPISGHRSVSWYQQTPGQGLQFLFEYFSETQRNKGNFPGRFSGRQFSNSRSEMNVSTLELGDSALYLCASSLSGRESDRYTFGSGTRLTVV.

The V call is TRBV7-9, the J call TRBJ2-2; 7 nucleotides line up with TRBD2. There are 15 residues in the CDR3. Germline CDR1 and CDR2: SEHNR and FQNEAQ (reference sequence). Trimming took 5 bases from V and 7 from J; bases not matched to a gene: 10. CDR3 sequence reads: CASSVLTGGGGELFF. DNA for the CDR3: TGTGCCAGCAGCGTACTGACGGGGGGAGGCGGGGAGCTGTTTTTT.

This chain links TRBV2 with TRBJ2-1; D is ambiguous. From germline, CDR1 is SNHLY and CDR2 FYNNEI. The CDR3 is made up of 13 amino acids. The V end was cut by 2 bases, the J end by 6 bases, with 8 bases between. CDR3 amino acids: CASSEMTPNEQFF. In DNA, the CDR3 is TGTGCCAGCAGTGAAATGACACCCAATGAGCAGTTCTTC.

This sequence joins TRBV7-3 and TRBJ2-7; 9 nucleotides align to TRBD2. Germline V gene sequence: CDR1 SGHTA, CDR2 FQGTGA. V was clipped by 1 base and J by 0 bases; unmatched bases: 4. CDR3 length: 16 residues. In nucleotides, the CDR3 is TGTGCCAGCAGCTTAAACCTAGCGGGGAGCTCCTACGAGCAGTACTTC. Translated: CASSLNLAGSSYEQYF.

The J gene is TRBJ2-5, the V gene TRBV11-3, with 8 bases aligning to TRBD2. Trimming at V came to 1 base and at J to 4 bases, leaving 5 bases not matched to a gene. CDR3 length: 15 amino acids. Germline V gene sequence: CDR1 SGHNT, CDR2 YENEEA. CDR3 bases: TGTGCCAGCAGCTTAGCGGGAGGGCCGCGAGAGACCCAGTACTTC. This encodes CASSLAGGPRETQYF.

The rearrangement joins TRBV7-6 to TRBJ2-2; D might be TRBD1 (6 bases). With 5 bases removed from V and 0 bases from J, the gap between germline ends came to 13 bases. Germline loops: CDR1 SGHVS, CDR2 FNYEAQ. This CDR3 is 16 amino acids long. This CDR3 reads CASSREQGSNTGELFF. CDR3 nucleotide sequence: TGTGCCAGCAGCCGTGAACAGGGATCGAACACCGGGGAGCTGTTTTTT. The full variable domain, in which reference TRBV7-6 and TRBJ2-2 provide the parts outside the CDR3, is GAGVSQSPRYKVTKRGQDVALRCDPISGHVSLYWYRQALGQGPEFLTYFNYEAQQDKSGLPNDRFSAERPEGSISTLTIQRTEQRDSAMYRCASSREQGSNTGELFFGEGSRLTVL.

The V gene is TRBV9, the J gene TRBJ2-2; D is ambiguous. The germline CDR1 and CDR2 sequences are SGDLS and YYNGEE. The CDR3 spans 13 residues. V was cut by 0 bases and J by 7 bases, with 7 bases left in between. The CDR3 here is CASSVELNGELFF. The CDR3 nucleotides are TGTGCCAGCAGCGTAGAACTAAACGGGGAGCTGTTTTTT. The variable domain in full, with the rest retrieved from reference TRBV9 and TRBJ2-2, is DSGVTQTPKHLITATGQRVTLRCSPRSGDLSVYWYQQSLDQGLQFLIQYYNGEERAKGNILERFSAQQFPDLHSELNLSSLELGDSALYFCASSVELNGELFFGEGSRLTVL.

The J gene is TRBJ2-5, the V gene TRBV7-2; 12 bases match TRBD2. Trimming at V came to 4 bases and at J to 4 bases, leaving 10 bases not matched to a gene. Germline CDR1 SGHTA, CDR2 FQGNSA. The CDR3 spans 17 residues. The CDR3 DNA follows: TGTGCCAGCAGCTGGGGGGCTAGCGGGAGGGCCGGAGAGACCCAGTACTTC. It codes for CASSWGASGRAGETQYF.

The CDR3 region has the DNA TGTGCCAGCTCACCGGCTGGGGCCGCTGAAAAACTGTTTTTT. It encodes CASSPAGAAEKLFF. V usage is TRBV18 and J usage is TRBJ1-4, with D perhaps TRBD1 (5 bases). Germline CDR1 KGHSH, CDR2 LQKENI. CDR3 length equals 14 residues. V was pared by 3 bases and J by 7 bases, with 12 bases between.

The chain uses TRBV5-1 and TRBJ2-7, with 13 bases matching TRBD2. Trimming at V came to 3 bases and at J to 2 bases, leaving 2 bases not matched to a gene. The CDR3 is 15 amino acids. Germline CDR1 SGHRS, CDR2 YFSETQ. This chain's CDR3 is CASSSGLAGPYEQYF. For the CDR3, the DNA is TGCGCCAGCAGCTCGGGACTAGCGGGGCCCTACGAGCAGTACTTC. Drawing the rest from reference TRBV5-1 and TRBJ2-7, the complete variable domain is KAGVTQTPRYLIKTRGQQVTLSCSPISGHRSVSWYQQTPGQGLQFLFEYFSETQRNKGNFPGRFSGRQFSNSRSEMNVSTLELGDSALYLCASSSGLAGPYEQYFGPGTRLTVT.

V usage is TRBV7-8 and J usage is TRBJ1-1; tentative D call: TRBD1 (5 bases). This CDR3 contains 14 residues. V was clipped by 5 bases and J by 0 bases, with 10 bases between them. Germline V gene data show CDR1 as SGHVS and CDR2 as FQNEAQ. This chain's CDR3 is CASSPRQLNTEAFF. The DNA of the CDR3 is TGTGCCAGCAGCCCCAGACAGTTGAACACTGAAGCTTTCTTT.

This chain links TRBV10-3 with TRBJ1-2; D possibly corresponds to TRBD1 (6 bases). Deletions cut 8 bases from V and 8 bases from J, with 27 bases between. In germline, CDR1 is ENHRY, CDR2 SYGVKD. This CDR3 contains 16 residues. CDR3 sequence reads: CAIGGRTVLTSSGYTF. The CDR3 DNA follows: TGTGCCATCGGGGGCAGGACAGTCTTAACTTCGAGCGGCTACACCTTC.

This chain connects TRBV6-6 to TRBJ2-7; tentative D call: TRBD2 (5 bases). V was pared by 2 bases and J by 6 bases, with 11 bases between. Looked up from germline, CDR1 is MNHNY and CDR2 is SVGAGI (reference sequence). The CDR3 has 13 amino acids. The chain's CDR3 is CASSYVSGGEQYF. The CDR3 DNA sequence: TGTGCCAGCAGTTACGTAAGCGGAGGCGAGCAGTACTTC.

The chain has TRBV28 and TRBJ1-1, with TRBD1 matching over 8 bases. V lost 6 bases, J lost 10 bases, and 7 bases stayed unmatched. Germline V gives CDR1 MDHEN, CDR2 SYDVKM. The CDR3 runs to 12 residues. In nucleotides, the CDR3 is TGTGCCAGCAGACCTTCCGGGACAGGAGCTTTCTTT. This translates into CASRPSGTGAFF.

The V gene is TRBV19, the J gene TRBJ1-1; TRBD1 is a possible D gene (6 bases). The germline V gene encodes CDR1 LNHDA and CDR2 SQIVND (reference sequence). Trimming removed 3 bases at V and 0 bases at J, with 14 bases between. CDR3 size: 16 residues. The CDR3 loop reads CASSMVQGTMNTEAFF. CDR3 DNA: TGTGCCAGTAGTATGGTCCAGGGGACCATGAACACTGAAGCTTTCTTT.

This chain links TRBV10-3 with TRBJ2-3; 11 nucleotides align to TRBD2. CDR3 length: 15 residues. From germline, CDR1 is ENHRY and CDR2 SYGVKD. V lost 4 bases to trimming and J lost 4 bases; unmatched junction nucleotides: 4. The CDR3 protein is CAISGDSGGADTQYF. In DNA form, the CDR3 reads TGTGCCATCAGTGGGGATAGCGGGGGGGCAGATACGCAGTATTTT.

The chain joins TRBV21-1 to TRBJ2-7; TRBD2 is the table's D call and was not checked against the DNA. TRBV21-1 is marked as a pseudogene. There are 16 residues in the CDR3. The CDR3 sequence: CASSPMTSGGFYEQYF. CDR3 sequence (DNA): TGTGCCAGCAGCCCGATGACTAGCGGAGGTTTCTACGAGCAGTACTTC.